This TCR beta chain was identified during a study of yellow fever vaccine responses in identical twins. Notes on the study in general: Twins reportedly showed a vaccine T cell response that seemed partly convergent and partly personalized.

The length of the CDR3 is 15 residues. The V segment lost 0 bases and the J segment 9 bases; nucleotides outside the gene matches: 2. Germline V CDR1 and CDR2: SNHLY, FYNNEI. A single record per CDR3 protein comes from TCRdb applying MiXCR to the RT-PCR reads. The sample records about 20,000 distinct CDR3 sequences, around three quarters being singletons. About this clonotype: Its target is unknown.

This clonotype was sampled from a woman younger than 35 who received the yellow fever vaccine. The V call is TRBV2, the J call TRBJ2-1, with 13 bases aligning to TRBD2. The sequencing used T cells from blood (PBMCs), unsorted or a sorted subset (not recorded which), collected before or after yellow fever vaccination (not recorded which). CDR3 DNA sequence: TGTGCCAGCAGTGAAGCAAGGACTAGCGGGAGTGAGCAGTTCTTC. Its translation is CASSEARTSGSEQFF.